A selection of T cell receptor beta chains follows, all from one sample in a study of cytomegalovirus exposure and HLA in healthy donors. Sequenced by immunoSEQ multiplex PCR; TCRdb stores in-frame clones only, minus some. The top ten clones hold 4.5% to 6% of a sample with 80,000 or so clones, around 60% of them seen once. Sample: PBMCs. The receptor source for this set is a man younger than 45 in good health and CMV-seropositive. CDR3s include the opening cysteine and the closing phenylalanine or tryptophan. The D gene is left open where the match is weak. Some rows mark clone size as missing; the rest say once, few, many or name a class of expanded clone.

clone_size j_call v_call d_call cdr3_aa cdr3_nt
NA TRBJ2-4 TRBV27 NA CASYHSQKLAKNIQYF TGTGCCAGCTATCACAGCCAGAAACTAGCCAAAAACATTCAGTACTTC
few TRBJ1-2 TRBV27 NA CASSPWESYGYTF TGTGCCAGCAGTCCCTGGGAGTCCTATGGCTACACCTTC
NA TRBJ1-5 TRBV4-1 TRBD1 CASSQEIGTGRNQPQHF TGCGCCAGCAGCCAAGAGATAGGGACAGGGCGCAATCAGCCCCAGCATTTT
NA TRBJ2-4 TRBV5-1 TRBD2 CASSLVGGGAQNIQYF TGCGCCAGCAGCTTGGTAGGCGGGGGGGCGCAAAACATTCAGTACTTC
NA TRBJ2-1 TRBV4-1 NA CASSQVDIMVYNEQFF TGCGCCAGCAGCCAGGTTGACATCATGGTCTACAATGAGCAGTTCTTC
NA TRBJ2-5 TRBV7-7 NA CASSLGLRQETQYF TGTGCCAGCAGCCTGGGACTCCGCCAAGAGACCCAGTACTTC
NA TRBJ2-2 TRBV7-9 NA CASSSRRGSGELFF TGTGCCAGCAGCTCAAGGAGGGGTTCCGGGGAGCTGTTTTTT
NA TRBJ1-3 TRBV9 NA CASSVGGSYSGNTIYF TGTGCCAGCAGCGTAGGGGGCAGCTACTCTGGAAACACCATATATTTT
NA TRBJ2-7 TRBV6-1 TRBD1 CASRKGQGPSYEQYF TGTGCCAGCAGAAAAGGACAGGGTCCCTCCTACGAGCAGTACTTC
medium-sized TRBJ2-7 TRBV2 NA CASSEAGSASSYEQYF TGTGCCAGCAGTGAGGCGGGCAGTGCAAGCTCCTACGAGCAGTACTTC
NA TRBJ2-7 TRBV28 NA CASSFSGYEQYF TGTGCCAGCAGTTTTTCAGGGTACGAGCAGTACTTC
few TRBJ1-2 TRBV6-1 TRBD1 CASSVRGGQGYGYTF TGTGCCAGCAGTGTGAGGGGCGGACAGGGCTATGGCTACACCTTC
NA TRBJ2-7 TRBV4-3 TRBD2 CASSQESGRVHEQYF TGCGCCAGCAGCCAAGAGAGCGGGAGGGTCCACGAGCAGTACTTC
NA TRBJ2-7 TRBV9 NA CASSVGADYEQYF TGTGCCAGCAGCGTGGGGGCGGACTACGAGCAGTACTTC
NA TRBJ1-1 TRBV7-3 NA CASSLGPTPNTEAFF TGTGCCAGCAGCTTAGGGCCAACACCAAACACTGAAGCTTTCTTT
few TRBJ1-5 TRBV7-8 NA CASSLLTGNQPQHF TGTGCCAGCAGCTTATTAACAGGGAATCAGCCCCAGCATTTT
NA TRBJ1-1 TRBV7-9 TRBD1 CASSLSQGRTGGRDTEAFF TGTGCCAGCAGCTTGTCCCAGGGGAGGACAGGGGGCAGGGACACTGAAGCTTTCTTT
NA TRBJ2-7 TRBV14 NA CASRHAGTQPREQYF TGTGCCAGCAGACACGCAGGGACTCAACCACGCGAGCAGTACTTC
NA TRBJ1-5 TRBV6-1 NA CASREREQAYTNQPQHF TGTGCCAGCAGGGAAAGGGAACAGGCCTATACGAATCAGCCCCAGCATTTT
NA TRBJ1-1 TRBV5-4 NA CASSHQGTEAFF TGTGCCAGCAGCCACCAGGGGACTGAAGCTTTCTTT
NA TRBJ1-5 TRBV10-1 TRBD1 CAPPGQVGGGNQPQHF TGCGCCCCCCCGGGACAGGTGGGCGGGGGCAATCAGCCCCAGCATTTT
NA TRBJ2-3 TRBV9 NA CSSSGGGSTDTQYF TGTTCCAGCAGCGGAGGCGGAAGCACAGATACGCAGTATTTT
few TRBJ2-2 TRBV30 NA CAWGAGELFF TGTGCCTGGGGAGCCGGGGAGCTGTTTTTT
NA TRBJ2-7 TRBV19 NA CASRPWADAYEQYF TGTGCCAGCCGACCCTGGGCTGACGCTTACGAGCAGTACTTC
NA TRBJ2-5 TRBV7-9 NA CASSPPLPETQYF TGTGCCAGCAGCCCACCTCTACCAGAGACCCAGTACTTC
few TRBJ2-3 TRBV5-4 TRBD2 CASSLRLAESTDTQYF TGTGCCAGCAGCTTGAGGCTAGCGGAGAGCACAGATACGCAGTATTTT
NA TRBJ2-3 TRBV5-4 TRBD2 CASQTSGGDTDTQYF TGTGCCAGTCAGACTAGCGGGGGGGACACAGATACGCAGTATTTT
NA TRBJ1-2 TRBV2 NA CASSLRNSNYGYTF TGTGCCAGCAGCCTCAGGAATTCTAACTATGGCTACACCTTC
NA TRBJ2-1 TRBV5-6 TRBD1 CASSLGGQGSEQFF TGTGCCAGCAGCTTGGGGGGACAGGGCAGTGAGCAGTTCTTC
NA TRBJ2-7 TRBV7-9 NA CASSFWAGYEQYF TGTGCCAGCAGCTTCTGGGCGGGCTACGAGCAGTACTTC
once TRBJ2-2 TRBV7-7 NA CASSPEAAANTGELFF TGTGCTAGCAGCCCCGAGGCGGCCGCGAACACCGGGGAGCTGTTTTTT
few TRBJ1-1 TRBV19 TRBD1 CATRTGPEAFF TGTGCCACAAGGACAGGTCCAGAGGCTTTCTTT
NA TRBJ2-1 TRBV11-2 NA CASSPSGGHYNEQFF TGTGCCAGCAGCCCGTCGGGGGGCCATTACAATGAGCAGTTCTTC
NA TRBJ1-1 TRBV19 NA CARLAGKNTEAFF TGTGCCAGGCTGGCAGGGAAAAACACTGAAGCTTTCTTT
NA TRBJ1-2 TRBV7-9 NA CASSLRQAPNYGYTF TGTGCCAGCAGCTTGCGACAGGCCCCTAACTATGGCTACACCTTC
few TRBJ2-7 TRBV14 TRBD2 CASSPLWASGSSYEQYF TGTGCCAGCAGCCCCCTTTGGGCTAGCGGGAGCTCCTACGAGCAGTACTTC
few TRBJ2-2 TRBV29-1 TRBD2 CSVEAGGVVTGELFF TGCAGCGTTGAAGCGGGGGGAGTGGTCACCGGGGAGCTGTTTTTT
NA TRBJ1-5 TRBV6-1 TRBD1 CASSELGRQGPQHF TGTGCCAGCAGTGAGCTGGGACGACAGGGGCCCCAGCATTTT
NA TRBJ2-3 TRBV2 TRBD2 CASRTLLAGGGRTDTQYF TGTGCCAGCAGAACCCTACTAGCGGGAGGAGGCAGGACAGATACGCAGTATTTT
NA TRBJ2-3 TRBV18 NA CASSPIGVRTDTQYF TGTGCCAGCTCACCAATAGGGGTCCGCACAGATACGCAGTATTTT
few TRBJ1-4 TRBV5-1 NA CASSPRPGSTNEKLFF TGCGCCAGCAGTCCGCGGCCGGGTAGCACTAATGAAAAACTGTTTTTT
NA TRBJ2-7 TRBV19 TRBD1 CASSVGTGWYEQYF TGTGCCAGTAGTGTCGGGACAGGGTGGTACGAGCAGTACTTC